The 23 T cell receptor beta chains given below trace back to one sample, sequenced in a study of Tregs in tolerant kidney transplant recipients. Sequencing was performed with immunoSEQ multiplex PCR; in TCRdb, only in-frame clones are kept and a portion is missing. The table has 15,000 or so clones, approximately 55% seen once; the top ten hold about 3%. Their cognate antigens are unknown. FACS sorting followed an approximately 6-day coculture of CFSE-labeled recipient PBMCs with irradiated graft donor PBMCs. The starting material was CD4+ T cells from blood cultured with allogeneic cells, obtained before the transplant. The receptors stem from a human patient who received a combined kidney and bone marrow transplant.

The J gene is TRBJ1-1, the V gene TRBV7-9, with D hard to call. The CDR3 is made up of 13 amino acids. The ends were cut back, 3 bases at V and 1 base at J, with 6 bases in the middle. Germline V lookup: CDR1 SEHNR, CDR2 FQNEAQ (reference sequence). CDR3 sequence reads: CASSFSRNTEAFF. Here the CDR3 DNA reads TGTGCCAGCAGCTTTAGCCGGAACACTGAAGCTTTCTTT.

The J gene is TRBJ2-3, the V gene TRBV21-1; TRBD2 is taken as the D call from the table, unchecked against the DNA. TRBV21-1 is described as a pseudogene. This CDR3 is built from 16 residues. The CDR3 DNA sequence: TGTGCCAGCAGCAAACGGGTTAGCGGGATCTCAGATACGCAGTATTTT. As protein: CASSKRVSGISDTQYF.

The rearrangement links TRBV18 to TRBJ2-1; TRBD2 matches at 8 bases. This CDR3 is 14 amino acids long. V was pared by 4 bases and J by 10 bases, with 9 bases of the junction left unmatched. The germline gives CDR1 KGHSH, CDR2 LQKENI. The CDR3 spells CASSRAGLALEQFF. The CDR3 DNA reads TGTGCCAGCTCACGAGCAGGACTAGCATTGGAGCAGTTCTTC.

V and J are TRBV6-1 and TRBJ2-7; 8 bases are shared with TRBD1. The CDR3 loop spans 13 amino acids. Germline trimming cut 6 bases from V and 2 bases from J; bases unmatched to any gene: 3. CDR1 is MNHNS, CDR2 SASEGT, per germline. The chain's CDR3 is CASSEGQAYEQYF. The CDR3, as DNA: TGTGCCAGCAGCGAGGGACAGGCCTACGAGCAGTACTTC.

The chain couples TRBV7-9 to TRBJ2-7; the match to TRBD1 covers 7 bases. Trimming cost V 5 bases and J 6 bases; bases outside gene matches: 16. The CDR3 totals 16 residues. Germline V CDR1 and CDR2: SEHNR, FQNEAQ (reference sequence). CDR3 loop: CASSPRGIQGVGEQYF. CDR3 coding DNA: TGTGCCAGCAGCCCCCGCGGTATCCAGGGGGTGGGCGAGCAGTACTTC.

On this clone itself: Other nucleotide sequences in the sample specify the same CDR3. The chain has TRBV4-3 and TRBJ1-6; the D gene is possibly TRBD1 (6 bases). The CDR3 is made up of 15 amino acids. Germline loops: CDR1 LGHNA, CDR2 YSLEER. Trimming removed 0 bases from V and 8 bases from J, with 11 bases in between. In DNA form, the CDR3 reads TGCGCCAGCAGCCAAGAAGGGGGATTTGATTCACCCCTCCACTTT. Translated: CASSQEGGFDSPLHF.

The rearrangement links TRBV7-6 to TRBJ2-6; 11 positions agree with TRBD1. The ends lost 0 bases at V and 0 bases at J; junction bases unmatched: 10. Germline V gene data show CDR1 as SGHVS and CDR2 as FNYEAQ. The CDR3 length is 21 residues. Here the CDR3 reads CASSLAQDRGLTISGANVLTF. The DNA for the CDR3 is TGTGCCAGCAGCTTAGCTCAGGACAGGGGGCTTACGATCTCTGGGGCCAACGTCCTGACTTTC.

V usage is TRBV5-1 and J usage is TRBJ1-4, with D possibly TRBD1 on 5 matching bases. The CDR3 length is 14 residues. Trimming cost V 1 base and J 5 bases, with 9 bases left between them. Germline V gene data show CDR1 as SGHRS and CDR2 as YFSETQ. CDR3 sequence: CASSLMAGNEKLFF. CDR3 sequence (DNA): TGCGCCAGCAGCTTGATGGCAGGGAATGAAAAACTGTTTTTT.

The V call is TRBV29-1, the J call TRBJ2-5; the match to TRBD1 covers 9 bases. Germline CDR1 is SQVTM and CDR2 is ANQGSEA. This CDR3 has 15 residues. V gave up 0 bases and J gave up 5 bases; unmatched junction bases: 7. CDR3 protein: CSVEDPQGARETQYF. DNA of the CDR3: TGCAGCGTTGAAGACCCACAGGGGGCGCGGGAGACCCAGTACTTC.

This chain connects TRBV5-6 to TRBJ2-1, with a tentative D call TRBD2 (5 bases). The germline CDR1 and CDR2 sequences are SGHDT and YYEEEE. CDR3 size: 18 residues. V shed 3 bases and J shed 9 bases, with 28 bases lying between them. The CDR3 reads CASSSLIRLAERIAEQFF. Written as DNA, the CDR3 is TGTGCCAGCAGCTCTTTAATTAGGCTAGCTGAAAGAATAGCTGAGCAGTTCTTC.

Of note for this clone: A read error may produce the germline difference seen at one junction end. The chain links TRBV7-9 to TRBJ1-6; no firm D call. This CDR3 region has 12 residues. The germline gives CDR1 SEHNR, CDR2 FQNEAQ (reference sequence). CDR3 nucleotides: TGTGCCAGCAGCTTAGATTATTCCCCCCTCCACTTT. Protein sequence: CASSLDYSPLHF. Complete variable domain (other parts from reference TRBV7-9 and TRBJ1-6): DTGVSQNPRHKITKRGQNVTFRCDPISEHNRLYWYRQTLGQGPEFLTYFQNEAQLEKSRLLSDRFSAERPKGSFSTLEIQRTEQGDSAMYLCASSLDYSPLHFGNGTRLTVT.

The chain has TRBV11-3 and TRBJ2-3; 7 bases align to TRBD1. Germline assignment: CDR1 SGHNT and CDR2 YENEEA. The trim removed 3 bases at V and 5 bases at J, leaving 5 bases unmatched. The length of the CDR3 is 14 residues. In nucleotides, the CDR3 is TGTGCCAGCAGCTTGGCAGGGGGTGGAGATACGCAGTATTTT. Amino acid sequence: CASSLAGGGDTQYF.

With regard to this clone: One end of the junction does not line up with germline, which may come from a read error. This chain connects TRBV29-1 to TRBJ2-5; 7 positions agree with TRBD2. The CDR3 sequence is 8 residues long. CDR1 SQVTM and CDR2 ANQGSEA come from the germline V gene. CDR3 amino acids: CSVWDYHF. Written as DNA, the CDR3 is TGCAGCGTGTGGGACTACCACTTC.

The chain links TRBV29-1 to TRBJ1-1; TRBD1 is a possible D gene (6 bases). V was clipped by 5 bases and J by 0 bases, with 16 bases between them. The germline CDR1 and CDR2 sequences are SQVTM and ANQGSEA. The CDR3 runs to 15 residues. The CDR3 here is CSVKQGWGMNTEAFF. The CDR3, as DNA: TGCAGCGTTAAACAGGGTTGGGGTATGAACACTGAAGCTTTCTTT.

This chain uses TRBV18 with TRBJ2-5, with D perhaps matching TRBD2 (6 bases). The CDR3 is made up of 15 amino acids. Germline lookup yields CDR1 KGHSH and CDR2 LQKENI. The germline V and J ends were trimmed by 3 bases and 5 bases, with 16 bases remaining between them. The CDR3 DNA reads TGTGCCAGCTCACCGGCGGGACCGAGGTCGGAGACCCAGTACTTC. It encodes CASSPAGPRSETQYF.

The genes are TRBV12-2 and TRBJ1-5; the table calls TRBD1, which could not be checked here. TRBV12-2 is noted as a pseudogene. CDR3 length equals 19 residues. Here the CDR3 DNA reads TGTGCAAGTCGCTTAGCGTCAACGCGACAGGGGGCTAATGATCAGCCCCAGCATTTT. Translating it yields CASRLASTRQGANDQPQHF.

This clone was seen only a few times. The V and J genes are TRBV2 and TRBJ1-2, with 7 bases identical to TRBD1. CDR1 is SNHLY and CDR2 is FYNNEI in the germline V gene. J gave up 7 bases and V 7 bases, and 12 bases lay outside the gene matches. The CDR3 contains 14 residues. The CDR3 bases are TGTGCCAGCACACCAGACAGGGTTGTAGGTGGCTACACCTTC. Its translation: CASTPDRVVGGYTF.

The chain couples TRBV7-2 to TRBJ1-1; D gene ambiguous. This CDR3 contains 15 residues. Germline V gene lookup returns CDR1 SGHTA and CDR2 FQGNSA. The ends were cut back, 2 bases at V and 4 bases at J, with 14 bases in the middle. The CDR3 DNA reads TGTGCCAGCAGCTTAATAGGACTCGGGAGCACTGAAGCTTTCTTT. Protein sequence: CASSLIGLGSTEAFF.

This chain uses TRBV18 with TRBJ2-1; 10 bases agree with TRBD1. Germline CDR1 is KGHSH and CDR2 is LQKENI. The CDR3 consists of 11 residues. The V and J ends lost 3 bases and 16 bases, in that order; junction bases with no gene match: 3. CDR3 sequence (DNA): TGTGCCAGCTCACCTGGACAGGGGGGATTCTTC. It is translated as CASSPGQGGFF.

This clone showed up just a few times. This sequence joins TRBV6-6 and TRBJ2-5, with D tentatively TRBD2 (5 bases). Between the trimmed V and J ends, which lost 2 bases and 7 bases, there was a span of 8 bases. Germline V gives CDR1 MNHNY, CDR2 SVGAGI (reference sequence). This CDR3 is built from 12 residues. The CDR3 DNA is TGTGCCAGCAGTTACGCCGGAGGGACCCAGTACTTC. It is translated as CASSYAGGTQYF.

This chain links TRBV7-9 with TRBJ1-1; D unresolved. Germline CDR1 and CDR2: SEHNR and FQNEAQ (reference sequence). The length of the CDR3 is 12 residues. The germline V and J ends were trimmed by 1 base and 8 bases, with 8 bases remaining between them. The CDR3 sequence is CASSLVGEEAFF. The CDR3 region has the DNA TGTGCCAGCAGCTTAGTTGGAGAAGAAGCTTTCTTT.

The V gene is TRBV9, the J gene TRBJ2-1; 7 bases agree with TRBD2. V dropped 3 bases and J dropped 2; count of bases not matched to a gene: 5. Per germline, CDR1 SGDLS and CDR2 YYNGEE. The CDR3 runs to 15 residues. The CDR3 loop reads CASSAFGGAYNEQFF. Here the CDR3 DNA reads TGTGCCAGCAGCGCTTTTGGGGGGGCCTACAATGAGCAGTTCTTC.

This clone is medium-sized. This rearrangement joins TRBV5-1 to TRBJ1-5, with TRBD1 matching over 11 bases. The CDR3 spans 14 residues. CDR1 and CDR2 from the germline V gene are SGHRS and YFSETQ. After removal of 4 bases from V and 5 bases from J, the junction contained 2 bases not matched to a gene. The CDR3 DNA sequence: TGCGCCAGCAGCAAGGGACAGGGGGATCAGCCCCAGCATTTT. Residues: CASSKGQGDQPQHF.